This TCR beta chain originates from a study of identical twins. TCRdb ran MiXCR on the 5' RACE reads and lists one entry per CDR3 protein. The sample holds around 490,000 distinct CDR3 sequences, over 12% seen once. In its sample, this clonotype was seen a few times. The CDR3 consists of 15 residues. Losses at the gene ends were 6 bases for V and 3 bases for J; bases not matched to a gene: 7. These same records also appear under a second study, on yellow fever vaccine responses in identical twins.

This TCR was sampled from a woman aged 18 to 35 in good health. Sequenced: CD4+ T cells sorted from blood. V is TRBV12-3 or TRBV12-4 and J is TRBJ2-3, with 9 bases identical to TRBD1. The CDR3 is CASSGGQGLTDTQYF. The CDR3 DNA sequence: TGTGCCAGCAGCGGGGGACAGGGTTTGACAGATACGCAGTATTTT.